The sequence of this T cell receptor beta chain was determined in a study of T cell responses to AZD1222 COVID-19 vaccine. As concerns this clone: At one end, the junction sequence differs from germline, possibly due to a read error.

This CDR3 has 21 amino acids. Germline assignment: CDR1 MNHNS and CDR2 SASEGT. Method: immunoSEQ multiplex PCR; TCRdb's copy keeps in-frame clones and lacks some. The repertoire includes about 120,000 clones, approximately 87% of them detected once, and 12% sits in the top ten. This chain links TRBV6-1 with TRBJ1-1, with a tentative D call TRBD1 (6 bases). This TCR came from an adult in good health. Sample: peripheral blood, taken on day 0 of AZD1222 vaccination. The CDR3 coding sequence is TGTGCCAGCTGTGAAGAATTGAGACTTGGGGGCGGGCAGGGGATTAACACTGAAGCTTTCTTT. Its translation: CASCEELRLGGGQGINTEAFF.